This record looks at one T cell receptor (beta chain) sequence and its context. Its antigen is not known. PCR amplification relied on 60 Vbeta primers (plus 13 Jbeta primers). Source study methods: It was a later analysis that counted tens of millions of unique TCR beta chains, of which some 12 million were shared. Some clones are missing from TCRdb's copy, which holds only in-frame ones; the method was immunoSEQ multiplex PCR. V and J calls and clone size are given by that table; D and trimming were obtained from the DNA. The table lists about 150,000 clones, approximately 84% of them singletons. The record originates from a study of cytomegalovirus exposure and HLA in healthy donors. CDR3 length equals 15 residues. V was pared by 5 bases and J by 6 bases, with 16 bases between. From germline, CDR1 is KGHSH and CDR2 LQKENI. Points from the study as a whole: Per published accounts, TCR beta sequences correctly predicted the HLA-A and HLA-B alleles of most subjects. A cluster of highly shared sequence variants was likely a sequencing artifact. Another analysis was done later, and it associated more than 15,000 TCR beta sequences with HLA alleles at 0.05 false discovery rate.

Input material: PBMCs. This TCR was sampled from a woman aged 18-29 years in good health and CMV-seronegative. The chain has TRBV18 and TRBJ2-2; perhaps TRBD1 as D (6 bases). The CDR3 bases are TGTGCCAGCTCATTGCACAGGGCCCCCCCCGGGGAGCTGTTTTTT. This sequence encodes CASSLHRAPPGELFF.